This passage covers 24 T cell receptor beta chains from one sample sequenced in a study of a mutant IDH1 vaccine in newly diagnosed glioma. Profiled with immunoSEQ multiplex PCR; TCRdb holds only in-frame clones, not every one. The sample contains about 36,000 clones, roughly 80% of which appear only once. Time point of the sample: week 5, during vaccination. The content of each vaccine dose was 300 ug of mutant IDH1 20-mer peptide, and topical imiquimod accompanied it. The antigens these receptors bind are not known. Here the sequenced sample was PBMCs, taken from a glioma patient whose treatment included an IDH1 peptide vaccine. The receptors come from a man aged 50 to 60 with glioma.

Only one count was recorded for this clone. The chain employs TRBV27 and TRBJ1-1; maybe TRBD1 (5 bases). With 3 bases removed from V and 3 bases from J, the gap between germline ends came to 11 bases. Per germline, CDR1 MNHEY and CDR2 SMNVEV (reference sequence). This CDR3 comprises 14 residues. CDR3 DNA sequence: TGTGCCAGCAGTTTGGAGGGGCCCCACACTGAAGCTTTCTTT. Translation gives CASSLEGPHTEAFF.

This clone was observed once. The rearrangement links TRBV2 to TRBJ2-1, with unresolved D. The CDR3 spans 12 residues. Trimming removed 6 bases from V and 9 bases from J, with 12 bases in between. Germline V gives CDR1 SNHLY, CDR2 FYNNEI. The CDR3 here is CASSPLLGEQFF. Written as DNA, the CDR3 is TGTGCCAGCAGCCCCCTCTTGGGTGAGCAGTTCTTC.

This clone appeared a few times. This chain uses TRBV5-1 with TRBJ1-1; D call uncertain. V lost 6 bases and J lost 0, with 9 bases in between. Germline CDR1 SGHRS, CDR2 YFSETQ. This CDR3 has 13 amino acids. CDR3 sequence reads: CASNTDLNTEAFF. The CDR3, as DNA: TGCGCCAGCAATACAGATCTGAACACTGAAGCTTTCTTT.

This chain connects TRBV7-2 to TRBJ2-3; D is ambiguous. Germline CDR1 reads SGHTA; CDR2 reads FQGNSA. V was shortened by 0 bases and J by 3 bases, with 10 bases between the two germline ends. This CDR3 spans 15 amino acids. In DNA, the CDR3 is TGTGCCAGCAGCTTAGCCGTATTCGGTACAGATACGCAGTATTTT. It encodes CASSLAVFGTDTQYF.

The chain carries TRBV30 and TRBJ1-4, with D hard to call. CDR1 and CDR2 from the germline V gene are GTSNPN and SVGIG (reference sequence). The CDR3 contains 13 residues. Trimming removed 2 bases at V and 8 bases at J, with 12 bases between. The CDR3 loop reads CAWSSNRGEKLFF. CDR3 DNA sequence: TGTGCCTGGAGTAGTAATCGAGGGGAAAAACTGTTTTTT.

In this sample, this clone turned up a few times. The chain couples TRBV7-9 to TRBJ1-1; 11 bases map to TRBD1. V trimming: 6 bases; J trimming: 6 bases; junction bases outside the gene matches: 9. Per germline, CDR1 SEHNR and CDR2 FQNEAQ (reference sequence). The CDR3 runs 15 residues. CDR3 in amino acids: CASSGQGAGIAEAFF. CDR3 bases: TGTGCCAGCAGTGGACAGGGGGCGGGTATAGCTGAAGCTTTCTTT.

V and J are TRBV27 and TRBJ2-7; D possibly corresponds to TRBD2 (5 bases). CDR3 size: 13 residues. V was shortened by 9 bases and J by 2 bases, with 14 bases between the two germline ends. Germline V gene data show CDR1 as MNHEY and CDR2 as SMNVEV (reference sequence). Here the CDR3 DNA reads TGTGCCAGTCCCAGCGGCACAACCTACGAGCAGTACTTC. Translating gives CASPSGTTYEQYF.

The J gene is TRBJ1-1, the V gene TRBV4-1, with 10 bases that match TRBD1. Germline V gene data show CDR1 as MGHRA and CDR2 as YSYEKL. This CDR3 has 20 amino acids. Trimming removed 3 bases from V and 4 bases from J; junction bases left unmatched: 20. CDR3 bases: TGCGCCAGCAGCCACATACAACGCCGAGGGGGGGACAGGGGCGGCACTGAAGCTTTCTTT. Its protein is CASSHIQRRGGDRGGTEAFF.

The V and J genes are TRBV10-3 and TRBJ2-5; 11 positions match TRBD2. Germline values: CDR1 ENHRY, CDR2 SYGVKD. V shed 8 bases and J 2 bases; nucleotides not matched to a gene: 4. This CDR3 has 14 amino acids. Here the CDR3 DNA reads TGTGCCATCGGGACTAGCGGTACGCAAGAGACCCAGTACTTC. It encodes CAIGTSGTQETQYF.

The CDR3 protein is CASSMTGGNNEQFF. CDR3 nucleotide sequence: TGTGCCAGCTCGATGACAGGTGGCAACAATGAGCAGTTCTTC. The chain combines TRBV18 with TRBJ2-1, with a tentative D call TRBD1 (6 bases). V was cut by 6 bases and J by 5 bases, with 14 bases left in between. The CDR3 sequence is 14 residues long. Germline CDR1 is KGHSH and CDR2 is LQKENI.

This clone turned up a few times. The chain links TRBV5-1 to TRBJ1-1; no reliable D call. Germline V gene data show CDR1 as SGHRS and CDR2 as YFSETQ. CDR3 length equals 14 residues. V dropped 0 bases and J dropped 2 bases, with 8 bases sitting between them. The CDR3 DNA reads as TGCGCCAGCAGCTTGGAAGGAGTAAACACTGAAGCTTTCTTT. Translation gives CASSLEGVNTEAFF.

CDR3 region: CASSLQTDTQYF. CDR3 sequence (DNA): TGTGCCAGCAGCTTGCAGACAGATACGCAGTATTTT. The J gene is TRBJ2-3, the V gene TRBV7-9; D remains ambiguous. Germline lookup yields CDR1 SEHNR and CDR2 FQNEAQ (reference sequence). The CDR3 covers 12 residues. Between the trimmed V and J ends, which lost 3 bases and 3 bases, there was a span of 4 bases. Looking up the rest from reference TRBV7-9 and TRBJ2-3 gives the full variable domain: DTGVSQNPRHKITKRGQNVTFRCDPISEHNRLYWYRQTLGQGPEFLTYFQNEAQLEKSRLLSDRFSAERPKGSFSTLEIQRTEQGDSAMYLCASSLQTDTQYFGPGTRLTVL.

Written as DNA, the CDR3 is TGTGCCAGCAGCCCAGGGACTAGCGGGAGCACAGATACGCAGTATTTT. It is translated as CASSPGTSGSTDTQYF. V and J are TRBV5-6 and TRBJ2-3; 12 bases are shared with TRBD2. With 4 bases clipped from V and 0 bases from J, the junction kept 3 bases outside the gene matches. This CDR3 has 16 amino acids. CDR1 is SGHDT and CDR2 is YYEEEE in the germline V gene.

The rearrangement links TRBV6-4 to TRBJ2-3, with D tentatively TRBD2 (6 bases). Germline assignment: CDR1 MRHNA and CDR2 SNTAGT. The V and J ends lost 5 bases and 0 bases respectively, with 9 bases between them. The length of the CDR3 is 14 residues. The CDR3 DNA reads as TGTGCCAGCAGTCCCAGCGGGAGCACAGATACGCAGTATTTT. Translation gives CASSPSGSTDTQYF.

The V call is TRBV5-6, the J call TRBJ2-5; D perhaps matches TRBD1 (5 bases). The germline V and J ends were trimmed by 6 bases and 1 base, with 10 bases remaining between them. CDR3 length equals 13 residues. Germline loops: CDR1 SGHDT, CDR2 YYEEEE. The CDR3 region is CASNRFSQETQYF. The CDR3 DNA reads as TGTGCCAGCAACAGGTTTAGCCAAGAGACCCAGTACTTC.

The J gene is TRBJ2-7, the V gene TRBV5-6; the D gene is possibly TRBD1 (6 bases). V was trimmed by 5 bases and J by 0 bases, leaving 18 bases between them. The CDR3 runs to 16 residues. Looked up from germline, CDR1 is SGHDT and CDR2 is YYEEEE. CDR3 residues: CASSFRTVTFSYEQYF. CDR3 DNA sequence: TGTGCCAGCAGTTTCCGGACAGTCACCTTCTCCTACGAGCAGTACTTC.

The rearrangement joins TRBV19 to TRBJ2-5; D may be TRBD1 or TRBD2 (5 bases each). CDR3 length: 14 residues. CDR1 and CDR2 (germline): LNHDA, SQIVND (reference sequence). Trimming removed 3 bases at V and 5 bases at J, with 13 bases between. Here the CDR3 DNA reads TGTGCCAGTAGTATTGGCGCCGGGACGGAGACCCAGTACTTC. This codes for CASSIGAGTETQYF.

This sequence joins TRBV7-3 and TRBJ2-3; 7 positions agree with TRBD1. Trimming took 5 bases from V and 1 from J; bases not matched to a gene: 6. CDR3 length: 15 amino acids. Germline V gene lookup returns CDR1 SGHTA and CDR2 FQGTGA. The chain's CDR3 is CASSTTGTGTDTQYF. CDR3 DNA sequence: TGTGCCAGCAGCACCACCGGGACAGGCACAGATACGCAGTATTTT.

This sequence joins TRBV6-1 and TRBJ1-5; 7 bases match TRBD1. The junction had 10 bases not matched to a gene; V was cut back by 6 bases and J by 5 bases. This CDR3 contains 15 residues. Per the germline V gene, CDR1 is MNHNS and CDR2 is SASEGT. The CDR3 DNA follows: TGTGCCAGCAGGGTACAGGGGCGGGGGGATCAGCCCCAGCATTTT. Protein: CASRVQGRGDQPQHF.

This clone was counted a single time. The chain is built from TRBV5-1 and TRBJ1-3; TRBD1 matches 7 bases. CDR3 size: 16 residues. Germline V gene data show CDR1 as SGHRS and CDR2 as YFSETQ. The trim removed 4 bases at V and 4 bases at J, leaving 11 bases unmatched. The CDR3 is CASSLRQGIEGNTIYF. CDR3 in DNA: TGCGCCAGCAGCCTCCGACAGGGAATAGAAGGAAACACCATATATTTT.

V and J are TRBV18 and TRBJ2-7; D not resolved. The CDR3 contains 16 residues. Germline-derived CDR1 and CDR2 are KGHSH and LQKENI. V lost 1 base and J 0 bases, leaving 13 bases between the germline ends. The CDR3 nucleotides are TGTGCCAGCTCACCACGGGCCGGGCCCAACTCCTACGAGCAGTACTTC. This sequence encodes CASSPRAGPNSYEQYF.

The chain is built from TRBV28 and TRBJ2-3, with D possibly being TRBD1 or TRBD2 (6 bases each). Per germline, CDR1 MDHEN and CDR2 SYDVKM. The CDR3 runs to 15 residues. The V and J ends lost 6 bases and 1 base respectively, with 14 bases between them. This chain's CDR3 is CASREGGAGTDTQYF. The CDR3 bases are TGTGCCAGCAGGGAGGGGGGAGCTGGCACAGATACGCAGTATTTT.

The rearrangement links TRBV19 to TRBJ2-2; 10 nucleotides match TRBD2. There are 14 residues in the CDR3. Germline assignment: CDR1 LNHDA and CDR2 SQIVND (reference sequence). V trimming: 5 bases; J trimming: 8 bases; junction bases outside the gene matches: 5. This chain's CDR3 is CASSGLAGVGELFF. CDR3 coding DNA: TGTGCCAGTAGTGGCCTAGCGGGAGTGGGGGAGCTGTTTTTT.

This clone was seen only a few times. The chain carries TRBV19 and TRBJ2-6; no firm D call. Germline V gene sequence: CDR1 LNHDA, CDR2 SQIVND (reference sequence). The ends were cut back, 5 bases at V and 0 bases at J, with 8 bases in the middle. The CDR3 loop spans 15 amino acids. The CDR3 DNA reads TGTGCCAGTAGTCCCAGAAACTCTGGGGCCAACGTCCTGACTTTC. This translates into CASSPRNSGANVLTF. The full variable domain, rest sourced from reference TRBV19 and TRBJ2-6, is DGGITQSPKYLFRKEGQNVTLSCEQNLNHDAMYWYRQDPGQGLRLIYYSQIVNDFQKGDIAEGYSVSREKKESFPLTVTSAQKNPTAFYLCASSPRNSGANVLTFGAGSRLTVL.